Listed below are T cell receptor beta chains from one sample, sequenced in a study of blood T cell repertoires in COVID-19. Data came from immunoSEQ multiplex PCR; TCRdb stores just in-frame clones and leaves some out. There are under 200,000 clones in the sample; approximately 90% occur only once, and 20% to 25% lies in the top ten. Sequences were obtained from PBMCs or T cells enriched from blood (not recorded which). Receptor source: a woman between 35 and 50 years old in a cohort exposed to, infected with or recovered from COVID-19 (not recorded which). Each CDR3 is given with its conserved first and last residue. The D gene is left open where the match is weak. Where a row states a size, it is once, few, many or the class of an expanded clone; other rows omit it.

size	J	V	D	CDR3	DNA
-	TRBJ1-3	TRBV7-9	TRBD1	CASSSTRGPSGNTIYF	TGTGCCAGCAGCTCCACCAGGGGGCCTTCGGGAAACACCATATATTTT
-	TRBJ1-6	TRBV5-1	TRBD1	CASSSGQGGDSPLHF	TGCGCCAGCAGCTCCGGACAGGGAGGGGATTCACCCCTCCACTTT
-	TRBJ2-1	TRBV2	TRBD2	CASIGTSGSRIYNEQFF	TGTGCCAGCATAGGGACTAGCGGGAGTCGTATCTACAATGAGCAGTTCTTC
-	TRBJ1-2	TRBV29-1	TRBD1	CSASPGTDRSIYGYTF	TGCAGCGCATCCCCCGGGACAGATCGATCAATCTATGGCTACACCTTC
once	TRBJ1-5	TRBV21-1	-	CASSSRTGTRESNQPQHF	TGTGCCAGCAGCTCAAGAACCGGGACCCGGGAGAGCAATCAGCCCCAGCATTTT
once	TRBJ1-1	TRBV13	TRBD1	CASSEDRGLTEAFF	TGTGCCAGCAGCGAAGACAGGGGGCTCACTGAAGCTTTCTTT
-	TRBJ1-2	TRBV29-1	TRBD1	CSVWTGSNYGYTF	TGCAGCGTGTGGACAGGGAGTAACTATGGCTACACCTTC
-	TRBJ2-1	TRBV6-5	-	CASSSGAHNEQFF	TGTGCCAGCAGTTCGGGAGCCCACAATGAGCAGTTCTTC
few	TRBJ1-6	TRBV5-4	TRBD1	CASSFGTGFSPLHF	TGTGCCAGCAGCTTTGGGACAGGGTTTTCACCCCTCCACTTT
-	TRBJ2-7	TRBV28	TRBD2	CASSRHSGSGYEQYF	TGTGCCAGCAGTCGCCATAGCGGGAGCGGTTACGAGCAGTACTTC
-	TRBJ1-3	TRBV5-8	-	CASSPGARLYTIYF	TGTGCCAGCAGCCCAGGGGCGCGGCTTTACACCATATATTTT
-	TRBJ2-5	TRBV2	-	CASGRKGLEETQYF	TGTGCCAGCGGGAGGAAGGGATTAGAGGAGACCCAGTACTTC
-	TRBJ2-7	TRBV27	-	CASRDSIGGEQYF	TGTGCCAGCAGGGACAGTATTGGGGGAGAGCAGTACTTC
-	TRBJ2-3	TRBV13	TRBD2	CASSLNIAGAPGDTQYF	TGTGCCAGCAGCCTGAACATAGCGGGAGCCCCGGGAGATACGCAGTATTTT
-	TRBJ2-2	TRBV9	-	CASSASGELFF	TGTGCCAGCAGCGCCTCCGGGGAGCTGTTTTTT
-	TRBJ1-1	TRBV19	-	CASRWEENRGQGGGTEAFF	TGTGCCAGTAGATGGGAAGAGAATCGAGGTCAGGGCGGGGGCACTGAAGCTTTCTTT
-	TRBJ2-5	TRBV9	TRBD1	CASSPGTGEGETQYF	TGTGCCAGCAGCCCAGGGACAGGGGAGGGGGAGACCCAGTACTTC
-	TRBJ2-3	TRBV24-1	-	CATSGLPQGRGDTQYF	TGTGCCACCAGTGGCCTACCCCAGGGGAGGGGAGATACGCAGTATTTT
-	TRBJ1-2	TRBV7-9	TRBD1	CASSTDRGPFGGYTF	TGTGCCAGCAGCACGGACAGGGGGCCGTTTGGAGGCTACACCTTC
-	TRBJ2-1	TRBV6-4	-	CASSDSKGGAGVFFF	TGTGCCAGCAGTGACTCGAAAGGGGGTGCGGGGGTTTTTTTCTTC
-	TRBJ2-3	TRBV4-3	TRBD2	CASSQKLAGESGTDTQYF	TGCGCCAGCAGCCAAAAACTAGCGGGAGAGAGCGGCACAGATACGCAGTATTTT
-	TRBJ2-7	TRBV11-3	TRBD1	CATQRQGSYEQYF	TGTGCCACCCAGAGACAGGGTTCCTACGAGCAGTACTTC
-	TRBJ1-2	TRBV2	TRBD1	CASRKDRLGYTF	TGTGCCAGCAGAAAGGACAGGTTAGGCTACACCTTC
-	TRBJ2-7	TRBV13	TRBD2	CASSLASGRGTYEQYF	TGTGCCAGCAGCCTGGCTAGCGGACGGGGGACCTACGAGCAGTACTTC
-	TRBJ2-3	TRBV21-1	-	CASSPPDRGPGEPTDTQYF	TGTGCCAGCAGCCCTCCGGACAGGGGGCCCGGTGAGCCCACAGATACGCAGTATTTT
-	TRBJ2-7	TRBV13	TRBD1	CASSPTRGRAYEQYF	TGTGCCAGCAGCCCCACGAGGGGGCGGGCGTACGAGCAGTACTTC